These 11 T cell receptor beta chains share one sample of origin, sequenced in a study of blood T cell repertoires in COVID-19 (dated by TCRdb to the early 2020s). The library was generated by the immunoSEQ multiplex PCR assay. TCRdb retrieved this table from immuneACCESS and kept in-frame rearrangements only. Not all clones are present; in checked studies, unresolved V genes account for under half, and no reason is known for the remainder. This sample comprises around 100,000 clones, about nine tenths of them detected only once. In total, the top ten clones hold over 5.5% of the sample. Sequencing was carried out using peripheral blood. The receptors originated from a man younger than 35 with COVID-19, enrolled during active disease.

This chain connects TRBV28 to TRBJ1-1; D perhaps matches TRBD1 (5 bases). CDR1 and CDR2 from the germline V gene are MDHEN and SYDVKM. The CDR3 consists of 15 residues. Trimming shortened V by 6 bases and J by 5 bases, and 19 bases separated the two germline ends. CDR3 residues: CASRLGLRGGTEAFF. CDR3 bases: TGTGCCAGCAGGTTGGGACTTCGGGGGGGGACTGAAGCTTTCTTT.

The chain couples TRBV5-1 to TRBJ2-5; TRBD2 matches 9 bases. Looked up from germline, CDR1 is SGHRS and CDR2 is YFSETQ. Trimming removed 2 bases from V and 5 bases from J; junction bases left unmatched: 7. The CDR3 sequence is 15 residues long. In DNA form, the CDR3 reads TGCGCCAGCAGCTTAGGCGGGAGGGCCCCGGAGACCCAGTACTTC. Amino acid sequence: CASSLGGRAPETQYF. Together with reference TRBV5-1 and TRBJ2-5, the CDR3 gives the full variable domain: KAGVTQTPRYLIKTRGQQVTLSCSPISGHRSVSWYQQTPGQGLQFLFEYFSETQRNKGNFPGRFSGRQFSNSRSEMNVSTLELGDSALYLCASSLGGRAPETQYFGPGTRLLVL.

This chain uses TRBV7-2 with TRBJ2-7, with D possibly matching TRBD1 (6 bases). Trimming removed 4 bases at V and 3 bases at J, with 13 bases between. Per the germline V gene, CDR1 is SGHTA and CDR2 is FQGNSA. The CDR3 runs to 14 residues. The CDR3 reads CASSSVRGSYEQYF. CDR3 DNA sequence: TGTGCCAGCAGCTCGGTGAGGGGGAGCTACGAGCAGTACTTC.

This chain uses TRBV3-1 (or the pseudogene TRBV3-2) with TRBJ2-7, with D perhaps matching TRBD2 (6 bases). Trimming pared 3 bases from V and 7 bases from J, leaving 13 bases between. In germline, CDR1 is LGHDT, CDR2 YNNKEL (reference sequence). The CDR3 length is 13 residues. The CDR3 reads CASSHGTPLEQYF. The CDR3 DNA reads TGTGCCAGCAGCCACGGGACTCCCTTGGAGCAGTACTTC.

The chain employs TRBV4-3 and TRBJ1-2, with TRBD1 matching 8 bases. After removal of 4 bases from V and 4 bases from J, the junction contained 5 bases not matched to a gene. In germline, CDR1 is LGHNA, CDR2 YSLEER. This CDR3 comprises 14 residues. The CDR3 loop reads CASSLQGGSYGYTF. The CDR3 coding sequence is TGCGCCAGCAGCCTACAGGGGGGTAGCTATGGCTACACCTTC.

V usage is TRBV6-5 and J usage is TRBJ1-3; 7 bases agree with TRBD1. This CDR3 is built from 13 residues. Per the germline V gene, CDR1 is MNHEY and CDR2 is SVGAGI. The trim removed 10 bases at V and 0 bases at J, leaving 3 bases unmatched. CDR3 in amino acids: CATPGGSGNTIYF. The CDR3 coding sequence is TGTGCCACCCCAGGGGGCTCTGGAAACACCATATATTTT.

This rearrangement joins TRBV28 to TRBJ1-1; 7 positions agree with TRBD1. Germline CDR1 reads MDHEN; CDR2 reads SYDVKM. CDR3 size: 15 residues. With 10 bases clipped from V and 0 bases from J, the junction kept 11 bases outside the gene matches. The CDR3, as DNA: TGTGCCATTGTTTCGGGACAGCCCATGAACACTGAAGCTTTCTTT. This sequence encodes CAIVSGQPMNTEAFF.

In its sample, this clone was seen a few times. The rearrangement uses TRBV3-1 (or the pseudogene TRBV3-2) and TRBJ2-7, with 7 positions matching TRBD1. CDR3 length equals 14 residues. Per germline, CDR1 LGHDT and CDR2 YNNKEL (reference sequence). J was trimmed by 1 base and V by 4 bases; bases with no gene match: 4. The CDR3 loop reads CASSPPGQSYEQYF. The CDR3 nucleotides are TGTGCCAGCAGCCCCCCGGGACAGTCCTACGAGCAGTACTTC.

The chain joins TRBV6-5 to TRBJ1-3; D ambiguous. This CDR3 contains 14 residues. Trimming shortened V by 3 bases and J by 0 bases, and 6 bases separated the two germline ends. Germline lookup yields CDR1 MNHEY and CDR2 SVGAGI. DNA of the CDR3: TGTGCCAGCAGTTATGGTAGCTCTGGAAACACCATATATTTT. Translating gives CASSYGSSGNTIYF.

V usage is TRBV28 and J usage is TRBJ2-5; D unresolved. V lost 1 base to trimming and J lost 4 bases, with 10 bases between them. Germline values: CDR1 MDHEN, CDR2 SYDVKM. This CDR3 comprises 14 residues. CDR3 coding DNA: TGTGCCAGCAGTTTATTAACAGCTCGAGAGACCCAGTACTTC. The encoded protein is CASSLLTARETQYF.

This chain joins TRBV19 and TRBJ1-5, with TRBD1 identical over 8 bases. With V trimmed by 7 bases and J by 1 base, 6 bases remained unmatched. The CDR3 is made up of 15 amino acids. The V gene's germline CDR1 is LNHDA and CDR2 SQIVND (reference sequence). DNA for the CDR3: TGTGCCAGTACCCAGGGGGCGAGGAGCAATCAGCCCCAGCATTTT. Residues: CASTQGARSNQPQHF.